The 14 T cell receptor beta chains listed next were all sequenced from one sample in a study of blood T cell repertoires in COVID-19. Data came from immunoSEQ multiplex PCR; TCRdb stores just in-frame clones and leaves some out. Here the sample spans approximately 85,000 clones, around 81% being singletons. The sequenced material came from peripheral blood. The receptors originated from a woman between 65 and 79 years old with active or convalescent COVID-19.

V gene TRBV5-4 combines with J gene TRBJ1-2; TRBD1 matches at 7 bases. The CDR3 spans 15 residues. The J segment lost 3 bases and the V segment lost 0 bases, leaving 5 bases of the junction unmatched. CDR1 and CDR2 from the germline V gene are SGHNT and YYREEE (reference sequence). CDR3 DNA: TGTGCCAGCAGCTTGGGGGGGACAGCTTACTATGGCTACACCTTC. Amino acid sequence: CASSLGGTAYYGYTF. The entire variable domain, with the rest obtained from reference TRBV5-4 and TRBJ1-2, is as follows: ETGVTQSPTHLIKTRGQQVTLRCSSQSGHNTVSWYQQALGQGPQFIFQYYREEENGRGNFPPRFSGLQFPNYSSELNVNALELDDSALYLCASSLGGTAYYGYTFGSGTRLTVV.

This chain links TRBV9 with TRBJ2-7, with D possibly TRBD1 on 5 matching bases. The CDR3 consists of 14 residues. The germline V gene has CDR1 SGDLS and CDR2 YYNGEE. With 0 bases removed from V and 6 bases from J, the gap between germline ends came to 13 bases. The CDR3 loop reads CASSVVGAGSEQYF. CDR3 nucleotide sequence: TGTGCCAGCAGCGTAGTAGGGGCTGGGTCCGAGCAGTACTTC.

This clone was seen more than once but under ten times. The CDR3 protein is CAISETGGGNTIYF. The CDR3 DNA reads as TGTGCCATCAGTGAGACGGGTGGTGGAAACACCATATATTTT. The chain recombines TRBV10-3 with TRBJ1-3; no clear D gene. This CDR3 comprises 14 residues. Between the trimmed V and J ends, which lost 2 bases and 3 bases, there was a span of 8 bases. CDR1 and CDR2 (germline): ENHRY, SYGVKD.

V gene TRBV5-6 combines with J gene TRBJ2-3; D is perhaps TRBD1 (6 bases). CDR1 and CDR2 from the germline V gene are SGHDT and YYEEEE. The CDR3 is 14 residues long. Deletions cut 4 bases from V and 4 bases from J, with 13 bases between. In nucleotides, the CDR3 is TGTGCCAGCAGCCCGAGTAAGGGGGCAGATACGCAGTATTTT. Translated: CASSPSKGADTQYF.

The chain uses TRBV27 and TRBJ2-1; 8 bases agree with TRBD2. Germline CDR1 is MNHEY and CDR2 is SMNVEV (reference sequence). The CDR3 consists of 16 residues. With V trimmed by 4 bases and J by 7 bases, 12 bases remained unmatched. CDR3 sequence reads: CASSSIAGGLRNEQFF. DNA of the CDR3: TGTGCCAGCAGTTCTATCGCGGGGGGCCTCCGGAATGAGCAGTTCTTC.

The chain combines TRBV9 with TRBJ1-1, with D maybe TRBD1 (5 bases). Trimming removed 4 bases at V and 8 bases at J, with 18 bases between. Germline V gene lookup returns CDR1 SGDLS and CDR2 YYNGEE. The CDR3 totals 14 residues. CDR3 in amino acids: CASSTGTGDLEAFF. The CDR3 DNA reads TGTGCCAGCAGCACCGGGACGGGAGACCTAGAAGCTTTCTTT.

The J gene is TRBJ1-1, the V gene TRBV2, with D unresolved. The ends were cut back, 2 bases at V and 5 bases at J, with 9 bases in the middle. The CDR3 has 13 residues. Germline CDR1 SNHLY, CDR2 FYNNEI. The CDR3 DNA follows: TGTGCCAGCAGTGAAAGTCAGAAAACTGAAGCTTTCTTT. This translates into CASSESQKTEAFF.

J is TRBJ1-5 and V is TRBV7-2; a weak D match, TRBD1 (6 bases). Trimming stripped 5 bases from V and 3 bases from J, with 11 bases between. This CDR3 comprises 14 residues. Germline V gene lookup returns CDR1 SGHTA and CDR2 FQGNSA. CDR3 residues: CASSHRVFNQPQHF. CDR3 coding DNA: TGTGCCAGCAGCCACAGGGTTTTCAATCAGCCCCAGCATTTT.

The CDR3: CASSTRTGRYGYTF. The CDR3 DNA sequence: TGTGCCAGCAGCACTAGGACAGGGCGCTATGGCTACACCTTC. J is TRBJ1-2 and V is TRBV21-1; the DNA was not used to check the table's D call, TRBD1. TRBV21-1 is tagged as a pseudogene. The CDR3 is made up of 14 amino acids.

V usage is TRBV29-1 and J usage is TRBJ1-1; TRBD1 aligns across 9 bases. This CDR3 contains 12 residues. V shed 3 bases, J shed 10 bases, and the junction held 6 bases outside the gene matches. Germline V gene data show CDR1 as SQVTM and CDR2 as ANQGSEA. DNA of the CDR3: TGCAGCGTTGATGGGACAGGGCAAGTAGCTTTCTTT. Translating gives CSVDGTGQVAFF.

The CDR3 DNA is TGTGCCAGCAGCCAAGGGGGCGGGGGGCTAGCCAAAAACATTCAGTACTTC. It specifies CASSQGGGGLAKNIQYF. The chain couples TRBV3-1 (or the pseudogene TRBV3-2) to TRBJ2-4; 8 bases are a match to TRBD2. Germline V gene lookup returns CDR1 LGHDT and CDR2 YNNKEL (reference sequence). The CDR3 totals 17 residues. V shed 1 base and J 0 bases; nucleotides not matched to a gene: 5.

V usage is TRBV24-1 and J usage is TRBJ2-2, with D possibly TRBD1 on 5 matching bases. V was shortened by 0 bases and J by 4 bases, with 11 bases between the two germline ends. This CDR3 comprises 16 residues. The V gene's germline CDR1 is KGHDR and CDR2 SFDVKD. Written as DNA, the CDR3 is TGTGCCACCAGTGATTTGTACCAGGGTGGCACCGGGGAGCTGTTTTTT. Translation: CATSDLYQGGTGELFF.

This clone was counted a single time. This chain joins TRBV4-3 and TRBJ2-2, with D unclear. CDR3 length: 12 residues. In germline, CDR1 is LGHNA, CDR2 YSLEER. Trimming left V 3 bases short and J 6 bases short, with 5 bases between. Here the CDR3 reads CASSQTAGELFF. CDR3 DNA: TGCGCCAGCAGCCAGACTGCCGGGGAGCTGTTTTTT.

The rearrangement joins TRBV5-4 to TRBJ2-1, with D perhaps TRBD2 (6 bases). Germline V gene data show CDR1 as SGHNT and CDR2 as YYREEE (reference sequence). This CDR3 spans 11 amino acids. V gave up 2 bases and J gave up 9 bases, with 6 bases separating them. The CDR3 DNA follows: TGTGCCAGCAGCTTCGGGAGTGAGCAGTTCTTC. This translates into CASSFGSEQFF.